This T cell receptor (beta chain) comes out of a study of cytomegalovirus exposure and HLA in healthy donors. Across the study: A subsequent analysis reported that the 120 or so validation repertoires were produced on the same platform that had also been used for the 666 first-cohort repertoires. Study-level findings and limits: The study designated over 150 TCR beta chains cytomegalovirus-associated.

The CDR3 loop spans 14 amino acids. Germline V lookup: CDR1 GTSNPN, CDR2 SVGIG (reference sequence). The V gene end was trimmed by 3 bases and the J gene end by 3 bases; junction bases not matched to a gene: 8. Assay: immunoSEQ multiplex PCR; the TCRdb copy retains only in-frame clones and omits some. This sample carries under 250,000 clones, 87% of them seen once, and the ten largest clones take approximately 2.5%. A note on this clone: As yet, its antigen is unknown.

The sample taken for sequencing was PBMCs. This rearrangement joins TRBV30 to TRBJ2-7; 7 bases are a match to TRBD1. This receptor was taken from a man younger than 35 in good health and CMV-seronegative. CDR3 sequence (DNA): TGTGCCTGGAGGAACAGGGGAAAGGGCTACGAGCAGTACTTC. Translating gives CAWRNRGKGYEQYF.